This TCR beta chain was profiled in a study of T cell responses to AZD1222 COVID-19 vaccine. In regard to this clone: Its antigen is still unknown.

TCRdb keeps only in-frame clones here, not all; method: immunoSEQ multiplex PCR. The sample records 150,000 to 200,000 clones, roughly 90% being singletons. General study findings and limits: Nearly half of spike-specific TCRs reportedly go after variant regions that carry no mutations.

The germline gives CDR1 MNHEY, CDR2 SMNVEV (reference sequence). The CDR3 extends over 12 amino acids. The V gene lost 3 bases and the J gene lost 6 bases, with 9 bases spanning the gap. The material sequenced was peripheral blood, taken 28 days after the second AZD1222 dose. The receptor comes from an adult who received the AZD1222 COVID-19 vaccine. The V and J genes are TRBV27 and TRBJ2-7; D may be TRBD1 (6 bases). CDR3 residues: CASSFTGSEQYF. The CDR3 nucleotides are TGTGCCAGCAGTTTTACAGGGAGCGAGCAGTACTTC.